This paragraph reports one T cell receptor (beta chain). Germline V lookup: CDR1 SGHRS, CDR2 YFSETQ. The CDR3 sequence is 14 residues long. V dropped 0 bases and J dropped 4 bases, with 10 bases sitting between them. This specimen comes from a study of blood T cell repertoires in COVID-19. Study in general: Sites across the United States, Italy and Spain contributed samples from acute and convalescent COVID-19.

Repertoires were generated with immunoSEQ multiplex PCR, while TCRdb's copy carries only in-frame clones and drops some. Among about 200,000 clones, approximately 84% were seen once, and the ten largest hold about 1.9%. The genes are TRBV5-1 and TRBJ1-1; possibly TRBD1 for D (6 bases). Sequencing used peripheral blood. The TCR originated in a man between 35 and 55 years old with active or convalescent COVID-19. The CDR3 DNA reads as TGCGCCAGCAGCTTGGCAGGGGCCCGCACTGAAGCTTTCTTT. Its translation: CASSLAGARTEAFF.